The 3 T cell receptor beta chains below were found in one sample sequenced in a study of T cell repertoires in cytomegalovirus infection. Each CDR3 protein is one row after TCRdb ran MiXCR on the reads. The profile shows roughly 100,000 distinct CDR3 sequences, about 15% of them singletons. The sequenced material came from PBMCs. These receptors originate from a human donor in good health (CMV status not recorded). Some clones in this sample may be carry-over from other donors' samples.

DNA of the CDR3: TGTGCCAGCAGTGAAGCGCTGGGTTGGGAAGAGACCCAGTACTTC. Protein: CASSEALGWEETQYF. The chain carries TRBV2 and TRBJ2-5; D call uncertain. CDR1 and CDR2 (germline): SNHLY, FYNNEI. This CDR3 spans 15 amino acids. The V end lost 0 bases, the J end lost 3 bases, and 11 bases lay between the germline ends.

This clonotype came up a few times. The chain is built from TRBV5-6 and TRBJ2-2, with no clear D. Per the germline V gene, CDR1 is SGHDT and CDR2 is YYEEEE. V lost 2 bases, J lost 9 bases, and 8 bases lay in between. CDR3 length: 12 amino acids. The CDR3 protein is CASSFSVWELFF. The CDR3 DNA reads as TGTGCCAGCAGCTTTTCCGTCTGGGAGCTGTTTTTT. The full variable domain, in which reference TRBV5-6 and TRBJ2-2 provide the parts outside the CDR3, is DAGVTQSPTHLIKTRGQQVTLRCSPKSGHDTVSWYQQALGQGPQFIFQYYEEEERQRGNFPDRFSGHQFPNYSSELNVNALLLGDSALYLCASSFSVWELFFGEGSRLTVL.

J is TRBJ1-1 and V is TRBV20-1, with 8 positions matching TRBD1. J was trimmed by 0 bases and V by 0 bases; bases with no gene match: 9. Germline V gene data show CDR1 as DFQATT and CDR2 as SNEGSKA (reference sequence). There are 17 residues in the CDR3. CDR3 loop: CSARDGSQGAMNTEAFF. CDR3 sequence (DNA): TGCAGTGCTAGAGATGGAAGTCAGGGGGCCATGAACACTGAAGCTTTCTTT.